The clone carrying this T cell receptor (beta chain) was detected ten times or more. No antigen is known for it. The data derive from a study of molecular identifiers for immune sequencing clone quantification. Study results and caveats: Clones exceeding 20 RNA copies carried over 97% of effector molecules but under 1% of naive-cell molecules.

Germline CDR1 is DFQATT and CDR2 is SNEGSKA (reference sequence). The CDR3 contains 13 residues. V lost 0 bases, J lost 6 bases, and 2 bases stayed unmatched. Sorting captured naive CD8 T cells as CD8+CD4-CCR7+CD45RA+. A single record per CDR3 protein comes from TCRdb applying MiXCR to the PCR reads. The table lists about 320,000 distinct CDR3 sequences, roughly 23% of them singletons. Source material: naive CD8+ T cells from blood, with Jurkat cell RNA spiked in. Documented subset: FACS-sorted CD8+CD4-CCR7+CD45RA+ naive T cells. The rearrangement links TRBV20-1 to TRBJ2-4; 7 bases line up with TRBD1. The sequence derives from a human donor in good health. Some libraries in this study had Jurkat cell RNA spiked in. The CDR3 region is CSARDRDRNIQYF. CDR3 DNA: TGCAGTGCTAGAGACCGGGACAGAAACATTCAGTACTTC.